The sequence of this TCR beta chain was determined in a study of cytomegalovirus exposure and HLA in healthy donors. Regarding the study as a whole: DRB1 showed the most TCR associations and HLA-C the fewest in a later analysis, as rates varied by HLA locus.

As regards this clone: Antigen: not known.

Primers: 60 Vbeta forward and 13 Jbeta reverse. Using immunoSEQ multiplex PCR, the repertoire was profiled, and TCRdb retains in-frame clones only, with some absent. The sample shows under 120,000 clones, roughly 85% of them seen only once. Donors in the study were healthy people who gave bone marrow. CDR3 length: 15 amino acids. Unmatched junction bases numbered 9, after V lost 3 bases and J lost 5 bases. From germline, CDR1 is SGHNT and CDR2 YENEEA. The TCR comes from a woman in her thirties or forties in good health and CMV-seronegative. The chain combines TRBV11-3 with TRBJ2-5, with 7 bases aligning to TRBD2. The sample comprised PBMCs. The CDR3 loop is CASSLGRGREETQYF. As DNA, the CDR3 is TGTGCCAGCAGCTTGGGGAGAGGGAGGGAGGAGACCCAGTACTTC.